The rows below give T cell receptor beta chains drawn from one sample of a study of blood T cell repertoires in COVID-19. This table comes from immunoSEQ multiplex PCR, and its TCRdb copy is limited to in-frame clones, with some not included. This sample yields more than 140,000 clones, of which about 86% are seen a single time; about 8% belongs to the top ten. Material for sequencing was peripheral blood. These receptors were obtained from a woman aged 55 to 70 with acute or convalescent COVID-19. CDR3s include the opening cysteine and the closing phenylalanine or tryptophan. A D gene is named only where the DNA matches it firmly. Where a row states a size, it is once, few, many or the class of an expanded clone; other rows omit it.

TRBJ2-7,few,TRBD2,TRBV7-2,CASSLTSGEYEQYF,TGTGCCAGCAGCTTAACTAGCGGGGAGTACGAGCAGTACTTC
TRBJ2-7,NA,TRBD1,TRBV7-2,CASSVRRGTGFHEQYF,TGTGCCAGCAGCGTAAGACGAGGGACAGGGTTCCACGAGCAGTACTTC
TRBJ2-7,once,NA,TRBV7-9,CASSIGGNGDYEQYF,TGTGCCAGCAGCATAGGGGGTAACGGGGACTACGAGCAGTACTTC
TRBJ2-3,NA,NA,TRBV14,CASSPPVRVSTDTQYF,TGTGCCAGCAGCCCACCTGTAAGAGTTAGCACAGATACGCAGTATTTT
TRBJ1-1,NA,NA,TRBV5-1,CASSLVAGAGGTEAFF,TGCGCCAGCAGCTTGGTCGCGGGGGCGGGCGGCACTGAAGCTTTCTTT
TRBJ2-7,once,TRBD1,TRBV2,CASSQTMTGTYEQYF,TGTGCCAGCTCGCAGACTATGACAGGGACCTACGAGCAGTACTTC
TRBJ1-2,NA,NA,TRBV27,CASSSTAKSYGYTF,TGTGCCAGCAGTTCTACAGCTAAATCCTATGGCTACACCTTC
TRBJ2-2,NA,NA,TRBV28,CASSLLGGGGAGELFF,TGTGCCAGCAGTTTATTGGGAGGGGGAGGAGCCGGGGAGCTGTTTTTT
TRBJ2-3,NA,TRBD2,TRBV5-1,CASSTGLAGGTDTQYF,TGCGCCAGCAGCACGGGACTAGCGGGGGGCACAGATACGCAGTATTTT
TRBJ2-1,few,NA,TRBV6-2/TRBV6-3,CASSYALSYNEQFF,TGTGCCAGCAGTTACGCGCTTTCCTACAATGAGCAGTTCTTC
TRBJ1-3,NA,NA,TRBV7-8,CASSLGTTGTGNTIYF,TGTGCCAGCAGCTTAGGAACCACAGGGACTGGAAACACCATATATTTT
TRBJ1-6,NA,NA,TRBV7-8,CASSSGQSGSPLHF,TGTGCCAGCAGCTCTGGGCAATCTGGTTCACCCCTCCACTTT
TRBJ2-7,NA,TRBD2,TRBV4-1,CASSQVAGGYEQYF,TGCGCCAGCAGCCAAGTCGCGGGGGGCTACGAGCAGTACTTC
TRBJ2-4,NA,NA,TRBV11-3,CASSLEAGDGKNIQYF,TGTGCCAGCAGCTTAGAAGCAGGGGACGGCAAAAACATTCAGTACTTC
TRBJ1-4,NA,TRBD1,TRBV5-1,CASRAQPRRGRGPTEKLFF,TGCGCCAGCAGGGCCCAACCACGCAGGGGGCGCGGACCGACAGAAAAACTGTTTTTT
TRBJ2-3,NA,NA,TRBV4-3,CASSQGEPPDTQYF,TGCGCCAGCAGCCAAGGGGAGCCCCCAGATACGCAGTATTTT
TRBJ2-3,NA,TRBD2,TRBV29-1,CSVGGRGVTDTQYF,TGCAGCGTGGGGGGACGGGGGGTCACAGATACGCAGTATTTT
TRBJ1-1,NA,NA,TRBV7-1,CASSSPAGESDERTDRFLNTEAFF,TGTGCCAGCAGCTCGCCTGCGGGGGAAAGTGACGAGCGGACAGACAGATTTTTGAACACTGAAGCTTTCTTT
TRBJ1-2,NA,NA,TRBV4-2,CASSQAGYRDNYGYTF,TGTGCCAGCAGCCAGGCCGGTTACAGGGATAACTATGGCTACACCTTC
TRBJ2-7,NA,TRBD2,TRBV4-1,CASSQDRRAGTYEQYF,TGCGCCAGCAGCCAAGATCGGCGAGCGGGGACTTACGAGCAGTACTTC
TRBJ2-3,NA,NA,TRBV24-1,CATSATDRGTDTQYF,TGTGCCACCAGTGCCACAGACAGAGGCACAGATACGCAGTATTTT
TRBJ2-5,NA,NA,TRBV18,CASSPGSGTQETQYF,TGTGCCAGCTCACCGGGGAGCGGGACACAAGAGACCCAGTACTTC
TRBJ2-7,NA,NA,TRBV2,CASSDGGTYEQYF,TGTGCCAGCAGTGACGGGGGTACTTACGAGCAGTACTTC
TRBJ1-5,NA,NA,TRBV6-1,CASSEMSGYPNQPQHF,TGTGCCAGCAGTGAAATGTCAGGGTACCCCAATCAGCCCCAGCATTTT
TRBJ2-1,NA,NA,TRBV7-3,CASSLTSGVNEQFF,TGTGCCAGCAGCTTAACTTCAGGGGTCAATGAGCAGTTCTTC
TRBJ2-7,NA,TRBD1,TRBV5-4,CASSRRDRYEQYF,TGTGCCAGCAGCCGCCGGGACAGATACGAGCAGTACTTC
TRBJ2-7,NA,TRBD1,TRBV28,CASTDWVGTAYEQYF,TGTGCCAGCACCGATTGGGTGGGGACAGCCTACGAGCAGTACTTC
TRBJ2-5,NA,TRBD2,TRBV19,CASSAPGLALQETQYF,TGTGCCAGTAGTGCTCCGGGACTAGCGCTCCAAGAGACCCAGTACTTC
TRBJ2-2,once,TRBD2,TRBV2,CASIGRGGNTGELFF,TGTGCCAGCATCGGTCGGGGGGGCAACACCGGGGAGCTGTTTTTT
TRBJ1-2,NA,NA,TRBV19,CASSLSGYGYTF,TGTGCCAGTAGTCTGTCAGGCTATGGCTACACCTTC
TRBJ2-3,NA,TRBD2,TRBV27,CASSHFLLAGVGTDTQYF,TGTGCCAGCAGTCACTTTCTTCTAGCGGGGGTTGGCACAGATACGCAGTATTTT
TRBJ2-7,NA,TRBD1,TRBV6-5,CASSPGTEEQYF,TGTGCCAGCAGTCCCGGGACAGAAGAGCAGTACTTC
TRBJ2-1,once,TRBD1,TRBV12-3/TRBV12-4,CASSGTVYNEQFF,TGTGCCAGCAGCGGGACAGTGTACAATGAGCAGTTCTTC
TRBJ2-4,few,NA,TRBV11-3,CASSPNQGPKNIQYF,TGTGCCAGCAGCCCGAATCAGGGTCCCAAAAACATTCAGTACTTC
TRBJ2-5,NA,NA,TRBV24-1,CATSDTRDSIGTQYF,TGTGCCACCAGTGATACCCGGGACTCGATAGGGACCCAGTACTTC
TRBJ2-2,NA,NA,TRBV4-1,CASSQERGAGELFF,TGCGCCAGCAGCCAAGAAAGAGGTGCTGGGGAGCTGTTTTTT
TRBJ1-1,NA,NA,TRBV15,CATSRDGGNTEAFF,TGTGCCACCAGCAGAGACGGGGGGAACACTGAAGCTTTCTTT
TRBJ2-2,NA,TRBD1,TRBV6-5,CASRRGLTGELFF,TGTGCCAGCAGGAGGGGGCTGACCGGGGAGCTGTTTTTT
TRBJ1-1,NA,TRBD1,TRBV7-9,CASSLGTGMGTEAFF,TGTGCCAGCAGCTTAGGGACAGGGATGGGGACTGAAGCTTTCTTT
TRBJ2-1,NA,TRBD2,TRBV7-3,CASSSGGADEQFF,TGTGCCAGCAGCTCCGGGGGGGCAGATGAGCAGTTCTTC
TRBJ2-5,NA,TRBD1,TRBV25-1,CASSDYRGQETQYF,TGTGCCAGCAGTGATTACAGGGGACAAGAGACCCAGTACTTC
TRBJ1-2,NA,NA,TRBV19,CASSITRHGYTF,TGTGCCAGTAGTATTACTCGCCATGGCTACACCTTC
TRBJ2-1,NA,TRBD2,TRBV7-2,CASSLTSLAGGGQFF,TGTGCCAGCAGCTTAACGTCGCTAGCGGGGGGTGGGCAGTTCTTC
TRBJ2-7,NA,NA,TRBV5-6,CASSLAPGGSYEQYF,TGTGCCAGCAGCTTGGCCCCAGGGGGGAGCTACGAGCAGTACTTC
TRBJ1-5,NA,NA,TRBV28,CASSFGGRGGNQPQHF,TGTGCCAGCAGTTTTGGGGGCAGGGGTGGGAATCAGCCCCAGCATTTT
TRBJ1-5,NA,TRBD1,TRBV10-3,CAIRPTGSNQPQHF,TGTGCCATCAGACCGACAGGGAGCAATCAGCCCCAGCATTTT
TRBJ2-2,few,NA,TRBV4-3,CASSPVNALSTGELFF,TGCGCCAGCAGTCCCGTAAACGCCCTATCCACCGGGGAGCTGTTTTTT
TRBJ2-3,NA,NA,TRBV15,CATSRSGKGSDTQYF,TGTGCCACCAGCAGGTCGGGGAAGGGATCAGATACGCAGTATTTT
TRBJ1-6,NA,NA,TRBV3-1/TRBV3-2,CASSQVPQAGSPLHF,TGTGCCAGCAGCCAAGTTCCCCAGGCTGGATCACCCCTCCACTTT
TRBJ1-2,NA,NA,TRBV24-1,CATSDSSFYGYTF,TGTGCCACCAGTGATTCGAGTTTTTATGGCTACACCTTC
TRBJ1-2,NA,NA,TRBV6-1,CASSEHGQSGGYTF,TGTGCCAGCAGTGAACATGGACAGTCAGGTGGCTACACCTTC
TRBJ2-1,NA,NA,TRBV21-1,CASSKEGTSGGAPHNEQFF,TGTGCCAGCAGCAAAGAGGGGACTAGCGGGGGGGCCCCCCACAATGAGCAGTTCTTC